The 23 T cell receptor beta chains presented below share a single source sample, sequenced in a study of blood T cell repertoires in COVID-19. Repertoires were generated with immunoSEQ multiplex PCR, while TCRdb's copy carries only in-frame clones and drops some. The table records nearly 80,000 clones, roughly 87% of them present only once. The specimen sequenced was peripheral blood. These receptors were collected from an elderly woman with active or convalescent COVID-19.

The rearrangement joins TRBV5-1 to TRBJ1-4; the D is unclear. CDR3 length equals 14 residues. Germline V lookup: CDR1 SGHRS, CDR2 YFSETQ. With 2 bases removed from V and 7 bases from J, the gap between germline ends came to 12 bases. CDR3 in amino acids: CASSLYGGGEKLFF. CDR3 coding DNA: TGCGCCAGCAGCTTATATGGAGGCGGTGAAAAACTGTTTTTT.

The genes are TRBV10-3 and TRBJ2-3; 11 bases are shared with TRBD2. J lost 2 bases, V lost 6 bases, and 4 bases had no gene match. The CDR3 length is 15 residues. The germline gives CDR1 ENHRY, CDR2 SYGVKD. This CDR3 is CAIRGLAAVTDTQYF. CDR3 nucleotides: TGTGCCATCAGGGGACTAGCGGCAGTCACAGATACGCAGTATTTT.

The rearrangement uses TRBV14 and TRBJ2-6; 11 nucleotides agree with TRBD2. The V gene end was trimmed by 1 base and the J gene end by 2 bases; junction bases not matched to a gene: 7. This CDR3 is 19 amino acids long. Germline V gives CDR1 SGHDN, CDR2 FVKESK. The CDR3 sequence is CASSQGLAGSLAGANVLTF. Written as DNA, the CDR3 is TGTGCCAGCAGCCAAGGACTAGCGGGGAGCCTAGCTGGGGCCAACGTCCTGACTTTC.

CDR3 DNA: TGCGCCAGCAGCCGGATCAGGGGCTCACCCCTCCACTTT. It encodes CASSRIRGSPLHF. The chain uses TRBV23-1 and TRBJ1-6; possible D gene TRBD1, 6 bases. TRBV23-1 is labeled an ORF, and its function is uncertain. The V end was cut by 6 bases, the J end by 10 bases, with 13 bases between. The CDR3 runs to 13 residues.

This sequence joins TRBV9 and TRBJ2-1; 11 nucleotides match TRBD1. The CDR3 has 15 residues. The V gene end was trimmed by 2 bases and the J gene end by 4 bases; junction bases not matched to a gene: 2. Germline V gene lookup returns CDR1 SGDLS and CDR2 YYNGEE. This chain's CDR3 is CASSVRDRGYNEQFF. Here the CDR3 DNA reads TGTGCCAGCAGCGTCCGGGACAGGGGGTACAATGAGCAGTTCTTC.

The chain links TRBV10-1 to TRBJ2-5, with a possible D match to TRBD1 (6 bases). V lost 5 bases to trimming and J lost 1 base, with 8 bases between them. The length of the CDR3 is 13 residues. Germline loops: CDR1 WNHNN, CDR2 SYGVQD (reference sequence). CDR3 sequence reads: CASSTGSQETQYF. In DNA, the CDR3 is TGCGCCAGCAGTACAGGGTCCCAAGAGACCCAGTACTTC.

The chain employs TRBV5-1 and TRBJ2-7; 9 bases agree with TRBD1. Germline CDR1 SGHRS, CDR2 YFSETQ. The CDR3 covers 14 residues. The ends lost 2 bases at V and 3 bases at J; junction bases unmatched: 3. CDR3 bases: TGCGCCAGCAGCTTCTCGGGACAGGGCTACGAGCAGTACTTC. Translated: CASSFSGQGYEQYF.

This chain connects TRBV30 to TRBJ2-1; the D gene is possibly TRBD1 (6 bases). In germline, CDR1 is GTSNPN, CDR2 SVGIG (reference sequence). The CDR3 contains 14 residues. The ends were cut back, 3 bases at V and 0 bases at J, with 9 bases in the middle. CDR3 protein: CAWRIQGSYNEQFF. The CDR3 coding sequence is TGTGCCTGGAGGATACAGGGCTCCTACAATGAGCAGTTCTTC.

The genes are TRBV4-2 and TRBJ2-1; 9 bases align to TRBD1. Per the germline V gene, CDR1 is LGHNA and CDR2 is YNFKEQ. There are 15 residues in the CDR3. The ends lost 1 base at V and 5 bases at J; junction bases unmatched: 3. The CDR3 bases are TGTGCCAGCAGCCAAGCGGGACAGGGAAACAATGAGCAGTTCTTC. The encoded protein is CASSQAGQGNNEQFF.

The rearrangement joins TRBV7-2 to TRBJ1-6; 12 bases are a match to TRBD1. CDR1 is SGHTA, CDR2 FQGNSA, per germline. The junction had 4 bases not matched to a gene; V was cut back by 0 bases and J by 7 bases. The CDR3 runs to 17 residues. The CDR3 region has the DNA TGTGCCAGCAGCTTAGCGGGACAGGGGGCTTGGAATTCACCCCTCCACTTT. It translates to CASSLAGQGAWNSPLHF.

This chain connects TRBV5-6 to TRBJ2-5; D perhaps matches TRBD1 (6 bases). The CDR3 loop spans 13 amino acids. Germline loops: CDR1 SGHDT, CDR2 YYEEEE. V was pared by 4 bases and J by 5 bases, with 12 bases between. CDR3 coding DNA: TGTGCCAGCAGCGTGACAGGATCGGAGACCCAGTACTTC. Protein: CASSVTGSETQYF.

The chain links TRBV6-6 to TRBJ1-4; no firm D call. V lost 8 bases to trimming and J lost 8 bases, with 9 bases between them. The CDR3 spans 11 residues. Germline V gene data show CDR1 as MNHNY and CDR2 as SVGAGI (reference sequence). As DNA, the CDR3 is TGTGCCAGCGGCCGTCAGGAAAAACTGTTTTTT. This codes for CASGRQEKLFF.

The V gene is TRBV24-1, the J gene TRBJ1-5; D perhaps matches TRBD1 (5 bases). The V end lost 9 bases, the J end lost 1 base, and 15 bases lay between the germline ends. CDR3 length equals 15 residues. In germline, CDR1 is KGHDR, CDR2 SFDVKD. The CDR3 DNA is TGTGCCACCGGGGAGCGGGGCCAAAGCAATCAGCCCCAGCATTTT. It translates to CATGERGQSNQPQHF.

V is TRBV7-9 and J is TRBJ1-2; possibly TRBD1 for D (6 bases). The CDR3 is made up of 16 amino acids. Trimming removed 1 base from V and 0 bases from J, with 12 bases in between. Germline values: CDR1 SEHNR, CDR2 FQNEAQ (reference sequence). The CDR3 loop is CASSLVGDTANYGYTF. Here the CDR3 DNA reads TGTGCCAGCAGCTTAGTAGGGGACACTGCTAACTATGGCTACACCTTC. Filled out from reference TRBV7-9 and TRBJ1-2, the complete variable domain reads DTGVSQNPRHKITKRGQNVTFRCDPISEHNRLYWYRQTLGQGPEFLTYFQNEAQLEKSRLLSDRFSAERPKGSFSTLEIQRTEQGDSAMYLCASSLVGDTANYGYTFGSGTRLTVV.

The V gene is TRBV7-2, the J gene TRBJ2-7, with TRBD1 matching 11 bases. The germline CDR1 and CDR2 sequences are SGHTA and FQGNSA. This CDR3 is built from 14 residues. V shed 3 bases, J shed 4 bases, and the junction held 2 bases outside the gene matches. The CDR3 DNA is TGTGCCAGCAGCTTGGACAGGGGGCCTTACGAGCAGTACTTC. Protein product: CASSLDRGPYEQYF.

The rearrangement links TRBV3-1 (or the pseudogene TRBV3-2) to TRBJ2-7, with 8 nucleotides matching TRBD1. Germline CDR1 reads LGHDT; CDR2 reads YNNKEL (reference sequence). The length of the CDR3 is 13 residues. Trimming took 3 bases from V and 6 from J; bases not matched to a gene: 4. The DNA for the CDR3 is TGTGCCAGCAGCCACCGGACAGGGAGCGAGCAGTACTTC. Its protein is CASSHRTGSEQYF.

This clone was recorded a few times. This chain links TRBV19 with TRBJ1-1, with TRBD1 matching over 8 bases. Germline V gives CDR1 LNHDA, CDR2 SQIVND (reference sequence). J gave up 3 bases and V 5 bases, and 5 bases lay outside the gene matches. The CDR3 covers 14 residues. CDR3 protein: CASSLRQGHTEAFF. The CDR3 region has the DNA TGTGCCAGTAGTTTGCGACAGGGGCACACTGAAGCTTTCTTT.

DNA for the CDR3: TGTGCCAGCAGCCGCCGACAGGGGACGCAGTATTTT. Protein: CASSRRQGTQYF. The chain combines TRBV3-1 (or the pseudogene TRBV3-2) with TRBJ2-3, with 8 positions matching TRBD1. Unmatched junction bases numbered 3, after V lost 4 bases and J lost 9 bases. CDR3 length: 12 amino acids. The germline CDR1 and CDR2 sequences are LGHDT and YNNKEL (reference sequence).

This clone came up a few times. The chain uses TRBV27 and TRBJ1-1; 9 bases map to TRBD1. CDR3 length equals 15 residues. J was trimmed by 5 bases and V by 4 bases; bases with no gene match: 8. Germline V CDR1 and CDR2: MNHEY, SMNVEV (reference sequence). The CDR3 bases are TGTGCCAGCAGTTGGGGACAGGGAAGGGGGACTGAAGCTTTCTTT. Translated: CASSWGQGRGTEAFF.

The genes are TRBV10-3 and TRBJ2-7; a weak D match, TRBD1 (5 bases). The CDR3 contains 15 residues. Germline CDR1 reads ENHRY; CDR2 reads SYGVKD. V was clipped by 3 bases and J by 3 bases, with 15 bases between them. The DNA for the CDR3 is TGTGCCATCAGTGAACCGGGCCAGGGATTCTACGAGCAGTACTTC. Amino acid sequence: CAISEPGQGFYEQYF.

The chain links TRBV5-1 to TRBJ2-3; D might be TRBD2 (5 bases). Germline lookup yields CDR1 SGHRS and CDR2 YFSETQ. This CDR3 has 14 residues. Trimming left V 6 bases short and J 2 bases short, with 13 bases between. CDR3 loop: CASIGEHYTDTQYF. CDR3 DNA: TGCGCCAGCATCGGGGAGCACTACACAGATACGCAGTATTTT.

This sequence joins TRBV28 and TRBJ2-5; D might be TRBD2 (7 bases). V lost 4 bases to trimming and J lost 1 base, with 13 bases between them. Per germline, CDR1 MDHEN and CDR2 SYDVKM. The CDR3 is 15 residues long. CDR3 nucleotides: TGTGCCAGCAGTTCTCGGGGGGCGACCCAAGAGACCCAGTACTTC. This codes for CASSSRGATQETQYF.

In DNA form, the CDR3 reads TGTGCCAGCTCACCACGACAGGGGGCGGACACCGGGGAGCTGTTTTTT. It encodes CASSPRQGADTGELFF. The chain has TRBV18 and TRBJ2-2, with TRBD1 identical over 10 bases. The germline V gene encodes CDR1 KGHSH and CDR2 LQKENI. V shed 1 base and J 3 bases; nucleotides not matched to a gene: 2. The CDR3 spans 16 residues.